This TCR beta chain was sequenced in a study of blood T cell repertoires in COVID-19. Across the study: Acute and convalescent COVID-19 specimens originated in the United States, Italy and Spain.

Between the trimmed V and J ends, which lost 7 bases and 0 bases, there was a span of 15 bases. The CDR3 has 15 amino acids. Germline V gene data show CDR1 as SGHAT and CDR2 as FQDESV (reference sequence). In the original processing: By means of reference gene primer amplification, nucleated cell counts were estimated. Some clones are missing from TCRdb's copy, which holds only in-frame ones; the method was immunoSEQ multiplex PCR. V, J and clone size were drawn from that table, and D and trimming were deduced from the DNA. In the table there are about 160,000 clones, about 87% of which are singletons. It was during active infection that Seattle patients were enrolled and then longitudinally followed.

The sequenced sample consisted of peripheral blood. The rearrangement joins TRBV11-1 to TRBJ2-5; perhaps TRBD2 as D (5 bases). The clonotype was recovered from a woman between 70 and 85 years old with COVID-19, enrolled during active disease. This CDR3 reads CASTTSRSYQETQYF. In nucleotides, the CDR3 is TGTGCCAGCACCACTAGTAGGAGCTACCAAGAGACCCAGTACTTC.